A selection of T cell receptor beta chains follows, all from one sample in a study of T cell responses to AZD1222 COVID-19 vaccine. TCRdb keeps only in-frame clones here, not all; method: immunoSEQ multiplex PCR. Here the sample spans about 150,000 clones, 88% being singletons. This sample comprised peripheral blood, obtained on day 0 of AZD1222 vaccination. Source of these receptors: an adult in good health. Each CDR3 is given with its conserved first and last residue. The D gene is left open where the match is weak. Not every row has a clone size; where given, it reads once, few, many or a size class.

j_call: TRBJ2-1
clone_size: few
v_call: TRBV3-1/TRBV3-2
d_call: TRBD2
cdr3_nt: TGTGCCAGCAGCCAAGAGGGCACGTGGACTAGCGGGGTAACTCACAATGAGCAGTTCTTC
cdr3_aa: CASSQEGTWTSGVTHNEQFF

j_call: TRBJ2-1
clone_size: few
v_call: TRBV29-1
d_call: .
cdr3_nt: TGCAGCGTTGGGGGCCACAGGTTAGGACGTTTCAATGAGCAGTTCTTC
cdr3_aa: CSVGGHRLGRFNEQFF

j_call: TRBJ2-1
clone_size: few
v_call: TRBV19
d_call: TRBD2
cdr3_nt: TGTGCCAGTAGTGGAGTGGCGGGAGATAGATACAATGAGCAGTTCTTC
cdr3_aa: CASSGVAGDRYNEQFF

j_call: TRBJ1-5
clone_size: .
v_call: TRBV6-5
d_call: .
cdr3_nt: TGTGCCAGCAGGGCAGAGGGGGACAATCAGCCCCAGCATTTT
cdr3_aa: CASRAEGDNQPQHF

j_call: TRBJ2-3
clone_size: few
v_call: TRBV5-6
d_call: TRBD2
cdr3_nt: TGTGCCAGCAGCTTCTCAGGACTAGCATCCGATACGCAGTATTTT
cdr3_aa: CASSFSGLASDTQYF

j_call: TRBJ2-1
clone_size: .
v_call: TRBV5-4
d_call: TRBD1
cdr3_nt: TGTGCCAGCAGCTTGCAGGGGGCTCATGAGCAGTTCTTC
cdr3_aa: CASSLQGAHEQFF

j_call: TRBJ2-7
clone_size: .
v_call: TRBV19
d_call: .
cdr3_nt: TGTGCCAGTAGTACAATAGGACAGTACGAGCAGTACTTC
cdr3_aa: CASSTIGQYEQYF

j_call: TRBJ1-2
clone_size: .
v_call: TRBV6-2/TRBV6-3
d_call: .
cdr3_nt: TGTGCCAGCAGTTACTGGAACCTTAACTATGGCTACACCTTC
cdr3_aa: CASSYWNLNYGYTF

j_call: TRBJ2-2
clone_size: .
v_call: TRBV10-2
d_call: .
cdr3_nt: TGCGCCAGCAGATGGGGGGCCGGGGAGCTGTTTTTT
cdr3_aa: CASRWGAGELFF

j_call: TRBJ2-2
clone_size: .
v_call: TRBV5-4
d_call: TRBD2
cdr3_nt: TGTGCCAGCAGCTTGGTAGCTAGCGGGGGATCCGAGGAGCTGTTTTTT
cdr3_aa: CASSLVASGGSEELFF

j_call: TRBJ1-6
clone_size: .
v_call: TRBV27
d_call: .
cdr3_nt: TGTGCCAGCAGTTTTCTGAGCTCCTATAATTCACCCCTCCACTTT
cdr3_aa: CASSFLSSYNSPLHF

j_call: TRBJ2-7
clone_size: .
v_call: TRBV5-4
d_call: TRBD1
cdr3_nt: TGTGCCAGCAGCGAGCCGGGACAGGGGGCTAACGAGCAGTACTTC
cdr3_aa: CASSEPGQGANEQYF

j_call: TRBJ1-2
clone_size: .
v_call: TRBV5-1
d_call: .
cdr3_nt: TGCGCCAGCAGCTTGGATCCGGAATATTATGGCTACACCTTC
cdr3_aa: CASSLDPEYYGYTF

j_call: TRBJ1-6
clone_size: .
v_call: TRBV5-1
d_call: .
cdr3_nt: TGCGCCAGCAGCTTGGCCGGGGAGGGTTATTCACCCCTCCACTTT
cdr3_aa: CASSLAGEGYSPLHF

j_call: TRBJ1-2
clone_size: .
v_call: TRBV6-5
d_call: .
cdr3_nt: TGTGCCAGCAGTTCATCCGGGAACAGCTATGGCTACACCTTC
cdr3_aa: CASSSSGNSYGYTF

j_call: TRBJ1-3
clone_size: .
v_call: TRBV5-4
d_call: .
cdr3_nt: TGTGCCAGCAGCTTGGCGGGAGACACCATATATTTT
cdr3_aa: CASSLAGDTIYF

j_call: TRBJ2-7
clone_size: .
v_call: TRBV19
d_call: TRBD1
cdr3_nt: TGTGCCAGTAGAAAGGACAGGAATCCAGGTGTGGGTGGCGAGCAGTACTTC
cdr3_aa: CASRKDRNPGVGGEQYF

j_call: TRBJ1-1
clone_size: .
v_call: TRBV6-1
d_call: .
cdr3_nt: TGTGCCAGCAGTGATATTACAGTGAACACTGAAGCTTTCTTT
cdr3_aa: CASSDITVNTEAFF

j_call: TRBJ2-2
clone_size: .
v_call: TRBV4-3
d_call: TRBD2
cdr3_nt: TGCGCCAGCAGCCAATGGCTAGCGGGGGGGAACACCGGGGAGCTGTTTTTT
cdr3_aa: CASSQWLAGGNTGELFF

j_call: TRBJ1-2
clone_size: .
v_call: TRBV4-2
d_call: TRBD1
cdr3_nt: TGTGCCAGCAGCCAAGCTGGGCAGGGGGGCTCTGGCTACACCTTC
cdr3_aa: CASSQAGQGGSGYTF

j_call: TRBJ2-5
clone_size: once
v_call: TRBV4-2
d_call: .
cdr3_nt: TGTGCCAGCAGTATGGGGGCCCAAGAGACCCAGTACTTC
cdr3_aa: CASSMGAQETQYF

j_call: TRBJ1-1
clone_size: once
v_call: TRBV7-2
d_call: .
cdr3_nt: TGTGCCAGCAGTTTAGACGGCTCCCCTTTAGCTTTCTTT
cdr3_aa: CASSLDGSPLAFF

j_call: TRBJ2-5
clone_size: .
v_call: TRBV9
d_call: .
cdr3_nt: TGTGCCAGCAGCGTAGAGGGGGGGACTTTCCAAGAGACCCAGTACTTC
cdr3_aa: CASSVEGGTFQETQYF

j_call: TRBJ1-6
clone_size: .
v_call: TRBV18
d_call: .
cdr3_nt: TGTGCCAGCTCACCACCGAGTGTTAATTCACCCCTCCACTTT
cdr3_aa: CASSPPSVNSPLHF

j_call: TRBJ1-5
clone_size: .
v_call: TRBV24-1
d_call: TRBD1
cdr3_nt: TGTGCCACCAGTGAGACGCCCGGGACAGGGTTGGGTTCCATCCATCAGCCCCAGCATTTT
cdr3_aa: CATSETPGTGLGSIHQPQHF

j_call: TRBJ2-1
clone_size: .
v_call: TRBV10-3
d_call: .
cdr3_nt: TGTGCCATCAGGTCCCAGAGCTCCTACAATGAGCAGTTCTTC
cdr3_aa: CAIRSQSSYNEQFF

j_call: TRBJ1-1
clone_size: .
v_call: TRBV7-9
d_call: TRBD1
cdr3_nt: TGTGCCAGCAGCTCGCCGGGACAGGGGCTTACTGAAGCTTTCTTT
cdr3_aa: CASSSPGQGLTEAFF

j_call: TRBJ2-7
clone_size: .
v_call: TRBV5-1
d_call: .
cdr3_nt: TGCGCCAGCAGTCCGGACCGGGGAAAGCACGAGCAGTACTTC
cdr3_aa: CASSPDRGKHEQYF

j_call: TRBJ1-2
clone_size: .
v_call: TRBV9
d_call: TRBD1
cdr3_nt: TGTGCCAGCAGACCGGACAGGGGAGGGAATAGTGGCTACACCTTC
cdr3_aa: CASRPDRGGNSGYTF

j_call: TRBJ2-3
clone_size: .
v_call: TRBV3-1/TRBV3-2
d_call: TRBD2
cdr3_nt: TGTGCCAGCAGCAAAGTTTCCGGGGGGGCCCTAGATACGCAGTATTTT
cdr3_aa: CASSKVSGGALDTQYF

j_call: TRBJ2-2
clone_size: .
v_call: TRBV7-2
d_call: TRBD1
cdr3_nt: TGTGCCAGCAGCTTAGTTTCGACAGGGACCGGGGAGCTGTTTTTT
cdr3_aa: CASSLVSTGTGELFF

j_call: TRBJ2-3
clone_size: .
v_call: TRBV12-3/TRBV12-4
d_call: .
cdr3_nt: TGTGCCAGCAGTTTTGGAGATACGCAGTATTTT
cdr3_aa: CASSFGDTQYF

j_call: TRBJ1-1
clone_size: .
v_call: TRBV14
d_call: .
cdr3_nt: TGTGCCAGCAGCCAGTACCGACGCATGAACACTGAAGCTTTCTTT
cdr3_aa: CASSQYRRMNTEAFF

j_call: TRBJ1-2
clone_size: .
v_call: TRBV28
d_call: .
cdr3_nt: TGTGCCAGCAGCCCAGGGGTAAAGGGCTACACCTTC
cdr3_aa: CASSPGVKGYTF

j_call: TRBJ1-2
clone_size: few
v_call: TRBV2
d_call: .
cdr3_nt: TGTGCCAGCAGTGAAAGTAGGCAGGGTTTGGATGGCTACACCTTC
cdr3_aa: CASSESRQGLDGYTF

j_call: TRBJ1-5
clone_size: .
v_call: TRBV6-1
d_call: .
cdr3_nt: TGTGCCAGCAGTGAAGTACAGAGTCAGCCCCAGCATTTT
cdr3_aa: CASSEVQSQPQHF

j_call: TRBJ2-2
clone_size: .
v_call: TRBV18
d_call: .
cdr3_nt: TGTGCCAGCTCACCATTTTCGGGGGTCACCGGGGAGCTGTTTTTT
cdr3_aa: CASSPFSGVTGELFF